These 30 T cell receptor beta chains were all obtained from the same sample, sequenced in a study of patients and donors after allogeneic stem cell transplantation. TCRdb passed the RT-PCR reads through MiXCR, listing each CDR3 protein once. Of roughly 960,000 distinct CDR3 sequences in the sample, approximately 19% were seen once. The source material was blood, either unsorted or a sorted T cell fraction (not recorded which). All receptors come from a human donor who was either an allogeneic HSCT recipient or a stem cell or donor lymphocyte infusion donor (not recorded which). It is not recorded whose cells these are; they may come from a transplant donor.

The chain carries TRBV29-1 and TRBJ1-2; D not resolved. This CDR3 is built from 11 residues. Looked up from germline, CDR1 is SQVTM and CDR2 is ANQGSEA. V lost 4 bases and J 7 bases, leaving 10 bases between the germline ends. This CDR3 reads CSVVSDGGYTF. CDR3 in DNA: TGCAGCGTTGTTTCTGACGGTGGCTACACCTTC.

The rearrangement uses TRBV18 and TRBJ1-6, with 7 nucleotides matching TRBD1. This CDR3 region has 16 residues. With 3 bases clipped from V and 10 bases from J, the junction kept 12 bases outside the gene matches. Germline CDR1 KGHSH, CDR2 LQKENI. DNA of the CDR3: TGTGCCAGCTCACCCGACAGGGCCCCTATTTTATCACCCCTCCACTTT. This codes for CASSPDRAPILSPLHF. Full variable domain (missing parts from reference TRBV18 and TRBJ1-6): NAGVMQNPRHLVRRRGQEARLRCSPMKGHSHVYWYRQLPEEGLKFMVYLQKENIIDESGMPKERFSAEFPKEGPSILRIQQVVRGDSAAYFCASSPDRAPILSPLHFGNGTRLTVT.

In this sample, this clonotype turned up a few times. V usage is TRBV12-3 or TRBV12-4 and J usage is TRBJ2-5; TRBD1 is a possible D gene (6 bases). The CDR3 consists of 14 residues. Deletions cut 7 bases from V and 5 bases from J, with 17 bases between. CDR3 in DNA: TGTGCCAGCAAGGCCGGGACATGGATCGAGACCCAGTACTTC. This sequence encodes CASKAGTWIETQYF.

V and J are TRBV4-3 and TRBJ2-1; D is unresolved. CDR1 and CDR2 (germline): LGHNA, YSLEER. V lost 1 base and J 4 bases, leaving 8 bases between the germline ends. The CDR3 is 14 amino acids. CDR3 sequence (DNA): TGCGCCAGCAGCCAAGCTTTCGGGTACAATGAGCAGTTCTTC. Its translation: CASSQAFGYNEQFF.

The table lists this clonotype with many counts. The V and J genes are TRBV20-1 and TRBJ2-3, with D perhaps TRBD2 (6 bases). The CDR3 is 16 residues long. Germline CDR1 is DFQATT and CDR2 is SNEGSKA (reference sequence). Trimming left V 5 bases short and J 6 bases short, with 24 bases between. The CDR3, as DNA: TGCAGTGCTTCTCCCCAGGGACTTACGGGCCGTGATACGCAGTATTTT. This codes for CSASPQGLTGRDTQYF.

This clonotype was counted ten times or more. This sequence joins TRBV29-1 and TRBJ2-2; TRBD2 might be the D (6 bases). Germline assignment: CDR1 SQVTM and CDR2 ANQGSEA. Trimming pared 5 bases from V and 5 bases from J, leaving 15 bases between. The CDR3 totals 14 residues. CDR3 sequence (DNA): TGCAGCGTTCCGGGACTCGGGGGTACCGGGGAGCTGTTTTTT. Amino acids: CSVPGLGGTGELFF.

The chain carries TRBV29-1 and TRBJ2-7; TRBD1 aligns across 10 bases. The CDR3 consists of 12 residues. Germline CDR1 and CDR2: SQVTM and ANQGSEA. Trimming cost V 5 bases and J 5 bases; bases outside gene matches: 3. The CDR3 sequence is CSVRTGGNEQYF. As DNA, the CDR3 is TGCAGCGTTCGGACAGGGGGGAACGAGCAGTACTTC.

This rearrangement joins TRBV5-1 to TRBJ2-2; D possibly corresponds to TRBD2 (5 bases). The CDR3 has 14 amino acids. Deletions cut 0 bases from V and 6 bases from J, with 9 bases between. In germline, CDR1 is SGHRS, CDR2 YFSETQ. CDR3 sequence reads: CASSLETGAGELFF. The CDR3 coding sequence is TGCGCCAGCAGCTTGGAGACCGGGGCCGGGGAGCTGTTTTTT.

The rearrangement joins TRBV25-1 to TRBJ2-7, with D tentatively TRBD1 or TRBD2 (6 bases each). V was trimmed by 1 base and J by 12 bases, leaving 25 bases between them. Germline-derived CDR1 and CDR2 are MGHDK and SYGVNS. This CDR3 spans 16 amino acids. The CDR3 sequence: CASSESRGGREIPRYF. The CDR3 DNA reads as TGTGCCAGCAGTGAATCTCGTGGGGGGCGGGAAATCCCGCGGTACTTC.

V is TRBV10-3 and J is TRBJ2-5; no reliable D call. Trimming removed 4 bases at V and 2 bases at J, with 11 bases between. There are 14 residues in the CDR3. Germline values: CDR1 ENHRY, CDR2 SYGVKD. This CDR3 reads CAISGTRGQETQYF. The CDR3 nucleotides read TGTGCCATCAGTGGGACCAGAGGACAAGAGACCCAGTACTTC.

The chain couples TRBV5-1 to TRBJ2-4; possibly TRBD1 for D (6 bases). The V end lost 2 bases, the J end lost 8 bases, and 14 bases lay between the germline ends. Germline CDR1 and CDR2: SGHRS and YFSETQ. CDR3 length: 14 residues. CDR3 DNA sequence: TGCGCCAGCAGCTTAGAACAGGGTTTGGACATTCAGTACTTC. Translation: CASSLEQGLDIQYF.

This clonotype was detected many times. The V call is TRBV6-5, the J call TRBJ2-7, with no clear D. The germline V gene has CDR1 MNHEY and CDR2 SVGAGI. The V end was cut by 0 bases, the J end by 2 bases, with 11 bases between. There are 15 residues in the CDR3. This CDR3 reads CASSYSAVRTYEQYF. In nucleotides, the CDR3 is TGTGCCAGCAGTTACTCGGCGGTAAGGACCTACGAGCAGTACTTC.

This clonotype has more than one count but fewer than ten. The rearrangement uses TRBV20-1 and TRBJ2-3; D gene unclear. This CDR3 contains 16 residues. Germline loops: CDR1 DFQATT, CDR2 SNEGSKA (reference sequence). V was pared by 0 bases and J by 6 bases, with 19 bases between. In DNA, the CDR3 is TGCAGTGCTAGAGATCCTTTCCTCGCCTATGGGGATACGCAGTATTTT. It codes for CSARDPFLAYGDTQYF.

This clonotype was recorded at least ten times. V is TRBV12-3 or TRBV12-4 and J is TRBJ2-4; the D gene could be TRBD1 or TRBD2 (5 bases each). V was shortened by 4 bases and J by 0 bases, with 13 bases between the two germline ends. The CDR3 is 16 amino acids. DNA for the CDR3: TGTGCCAGCAGTTCTCCAGGGACCCTAGCCAAAAACATTCAGTACTTC. Translated: CASSSPGTLAKNIQYF.

This clonotype was detected a few times. The V gene is TRBV6-5, the J gene TRBJ2-7, with 7 bases fitting TRBD2. The CDR3 runs to 15 residues. The ends lost 2 bases at V and 1 base at J; junction bases unmatched: 5. Germline loops: CDR1 MNHEY, CDR2 SVGAGI. The CDR3 DNA is TGTGCCAGCAGTTACCTAGCGGAGCAATCCTACGAGCAGTACTTC. The encoded protein is CASSYLAEQSYEQYF.

This clonotype was counted between two and nine times. V gene TRBV20-1 combines with J gene TRBJ2-3; D perhaps matches TRBD2 (5 bases). CDR3 size: 17 residues. V lost 5 bases and J lost 4, with 25 bases in between. Germline assignment: CDR1 DFQATT and CDR2 SNEGSKA (reference sequence). This CDR3 is CSAHPPSRGQTPDTQYF. CDR3 sequence (DNA): TGCAGTGCTCACCCTCCTTCACGCGGGCAGACCCCAGATACGCAGTATTTT.

The rearrangement links TRBV12-3 or TRBV12-4 to TRBJ2-7, with 8 bases matching TRBD2. The CDR3 consists of 16 residues. V lost 7 bases, J lost 4 bases, and 15 bases stayed unmatched. CDR3 sequence: CASMGAGNSGTYEQYF. The CDR3 region has the DNA TGTGCCAGCATGGGGGCCGGTAATAGCGGGACTTACGAGCAGTACTTC.

The chain is built from TRBV19 and TRBJ1-5; D remains unclear. Germline V CDR1 and CDR2: LNHDA, SQIVND (reference sequence). The V end lost 10 bases, the J end lost 2 bases, and 12 bases lay between the germline ends. The CDR3 has 13 amino acids. CDR3 loop: CATGVEGNQPQHF. CDR3 DNA: TGTGCCACCGGTGTTGAGGGCAATCAGCCCCAGCATTTT.

The rearrangement joins TRBV4-3 to TRBJ2-1; D perhaps matches TRBD2 (6 bases). Germline assignment: CDR1 LGHNA and CDR2 YSLEER. Trimming took off 1 base at V and 4 bases at J, with 11 bases between the two ends. The CDR3 runs to 15 residues. CDR3 region: CASSQVAGLYNEQFF. DNA of the CDR3: TGCGCCAGCAGCCAAGTGGCGGGGTTGTACAATGAGCAGTTCTTC.

This clonotype has only a few counts. The chain links TRBV24-1 to TRBJ1-2; D ambiguous. The V gene's germline CDR1 is KGHDR and CDR2 SFDVKD. This CDR3 comprises 14 residues. Deletions cut 3 bases from V and 4 bases from J, with 11 bases between. The CDR3: CATSDNNDLYGYTF. In DNA, the CDR3 is TGTGCCACCAGTGATAACAACGATCTCTATGGCTACACCTTC.

The V call is TRBV7-9, the J call TRBJ2-2, with D hard to call. The CDR3 is 12 residues long. CDR1 is SEHNR and CDR2 is FQNEAQ in the germline V gene (reference sequence). The germline V and J ends were trimmed by 7 bases and 5 bases, with 8 bases remaining between them. The CDR3 region has the DNA TGTGCCAGCACCCTGAGGACCGGGGAGCTGTTTTTT. It translates to CASTLRTGELFF.

There are many counts of this clonotype. V is TRBV12-3 or TRBV12-4 and J is TRBJ2-5; D assignment may be TRBD1 or TRBD2 (7 bases each). Trimming removed 3 bases at V and 3 bases at J, with 11 bases between. This CDR3 spans 14 amino acids. CDR3 DNA: TGTGCCAGCAGTTTGGGAGGGGGCAAAGAGACCCAGTACTTC. Translating it yields CASSLGGGKETQYF.

V and J are TRBV18 and TRBJ2-1; no clear D. This CDR3 is built from 13 residues. Germline values: CDR1 KGHSH, CDR2 LQKENI. V lost 4 bases, J lost 3 bases, and 7 bases lay in between. In DNA form, the CDR3 reads TGTGCCAGCTCACGATCGCACTACAATGAGCAGTTCTTC. It encodes CASSRSHYNEQFF.

This clonotype was detected a few times. The chain uses TRBV7-9 and TRBJ2-1; D perhaps matches TRBD1 (5 bases). The length of the CDR3 is 16 residues. Trimming pared 5 bases from V and 2 bases from J, leaving 16 bases between. CDR1 is SEHNR and CDR2 is FQNEAQ in the germline V gene (reference sequence). The CDR3: CASSPKTATTYNEQFF. The CDR3 DNA follows: TGTGCCAGCAGCCCCAAGACAGCCACAACCTACAATGAGCAGTTCTTC.

The table lists this clonotype with many counts. V is TRBV6-1 and J is TRBJ1-1; D is unresolved. The CDR3 runs to 13 residues. V lost 1 base and J 1 base, leaving 4 bases between the germline ends. From germline, CDR1 is MNHNS and CDR2 SASEGT. CDR3 nucleotides: TGTGCCAGCAGTGAAGACAGGAACACTGAAGCTTTCTTT. Translating it yields CASSEDRNTEAFF.

CDR3 amino acids: CATGLAGPYEQYF. The CDR3 DNA reads as TGTGCCACCGGGTTGGCAGGACCCTACGAGCAGTACTTC. V is TRBV27 and J is TRBJ2-7; D remains unclear. The CDR3 is 13 amino acids. CDR1 and CDR2 (germline): MNHEY, SMNVEV (reference sequence). V was cut by 10 bases and J by 2 bases, with 15 bases left in between.

The chain carries TRBV5-1 and TRBJ1-3; no firm D call. CDR3 length equals 15 residues. V dropped 5 bases and J dropped 0 bases, with 12 bases sitting between them. CDR1 and CDR2 from the germline V gene are SGHRS and YFSETQ. Here the CDR3 reads CASRGDTHSGNTIYF. CDR3 nucleotides: TGCGCCAGCAGAGGAGACACGCACTCTGGAAACACCATATATTTT.

The chain recombines TRBV12-3 or TRBV12-4 with TRBJ1-1; D uncertain. The CDR3 runs 14 residues. Trimming stripped 5 bases from V and 1 base from J, with 11 bases between. CDR3: CASSHQRRNTEAFF. The CDR3 DNA sequence: TGTGCCAGCAGTCATCAGAGAAGGAACACTGAAGCTTTCTTT.

Many counts were recorded for this clonotype. The chain has TRBV2 and TRBJ1-1; the match to TRBD1 covers 7 bases. The CDR3 loop spans 15 amino acids. V shed 5 bases and J 3 bases; nucleotides not matched to a gene: 9. From germline, CDR1 is SNHLY and CDR2 FYNNEI. Here the CDR3 DNA reads TGTGCCAGCAGTCTCCCGCGGGACAGATACACTGAAGCTTTCTTT. It encodes CASSLPRDRYTEAFF.

The gene calls are TRBV4-1 and TRBJ1-5; the match to TRBD1 covers 12 bases. Trimming took 0 bases from V and 6 from J; bases not matched to a gene: 15. Germline CDR1 is MGHRA and CDR2 is YSYEKL. This CDR3 has 20 amino acids. In DNA form, the CDR3 reads TGCGCCAGCAGCCAAGAAGGAAATCCGGGACAGGGGGCGCGGATTCAGCCCCAGCATTTT. It encodes CASSQEGNPGQGARIQPQHF.